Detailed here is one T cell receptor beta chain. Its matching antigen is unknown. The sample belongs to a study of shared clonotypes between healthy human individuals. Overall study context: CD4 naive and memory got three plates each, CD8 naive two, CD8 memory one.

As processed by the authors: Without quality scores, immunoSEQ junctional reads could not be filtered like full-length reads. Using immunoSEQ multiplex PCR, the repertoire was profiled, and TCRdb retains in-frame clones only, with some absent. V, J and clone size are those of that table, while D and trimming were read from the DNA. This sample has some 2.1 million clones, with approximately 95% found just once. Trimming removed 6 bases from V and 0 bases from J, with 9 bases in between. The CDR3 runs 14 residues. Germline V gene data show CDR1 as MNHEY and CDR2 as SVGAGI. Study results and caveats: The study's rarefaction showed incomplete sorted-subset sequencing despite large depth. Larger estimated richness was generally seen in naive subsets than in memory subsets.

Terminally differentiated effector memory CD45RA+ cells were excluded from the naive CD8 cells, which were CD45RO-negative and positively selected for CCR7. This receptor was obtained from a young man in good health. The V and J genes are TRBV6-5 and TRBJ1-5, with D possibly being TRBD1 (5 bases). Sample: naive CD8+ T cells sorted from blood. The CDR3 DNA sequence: TGTGCCAGCAGATCCAGGGATAGCAATCAGCCCCAGCATTTT. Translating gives CASRSRDSNQPQHF.